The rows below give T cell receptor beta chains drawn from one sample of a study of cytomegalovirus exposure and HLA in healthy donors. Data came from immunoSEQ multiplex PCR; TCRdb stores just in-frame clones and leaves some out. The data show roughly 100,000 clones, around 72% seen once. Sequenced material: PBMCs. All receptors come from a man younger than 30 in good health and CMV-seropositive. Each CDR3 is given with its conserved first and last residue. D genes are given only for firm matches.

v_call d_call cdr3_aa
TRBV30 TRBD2 CAWSSVAGAQETQYF
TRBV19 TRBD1 CASSGGTGYGYTF
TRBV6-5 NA CASSYGEANTGELFF
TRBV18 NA CATSHTSTGELFF
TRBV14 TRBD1 CASSHLQGAASDTIYF
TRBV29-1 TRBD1 CSVQGGQGSHNEQFF
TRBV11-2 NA CASSSQTFTSTRQYF
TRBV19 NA CASSTFQGGELFF
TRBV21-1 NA CASSKASATDTQYF
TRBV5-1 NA CASSPFVRGNMNTEAFF
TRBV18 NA CASSPLRGTYEQSF
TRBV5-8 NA CASSFRSGANYGYTF
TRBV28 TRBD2 CASSPLASSYNEQFF
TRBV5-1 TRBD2 CASSWGLAGVGRYNEQFF
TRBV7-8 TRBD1 CASSLSTGVWYTEAFF
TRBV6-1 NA CASSEVGRSNQPQHF
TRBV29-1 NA CSVVRSEGQYF
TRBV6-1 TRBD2 CASSHLAGSYNEQFF
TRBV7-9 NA CASRKPGEGNTEAFF
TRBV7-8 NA CASSPTGNNQPQHF
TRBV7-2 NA CASRLEGPSSYEQYF
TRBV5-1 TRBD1 CASSPGQGRDEQYF
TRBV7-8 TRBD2 CASSVAGGSSGANVLTF
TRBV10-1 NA CASSESRTGFGQYF
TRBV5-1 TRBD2 CASSLAQGLAVEQYF
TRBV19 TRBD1 CASSPGQGAQEQYF
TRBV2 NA CASHKGGGINEQYF
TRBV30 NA CAGSSDNYEQYF
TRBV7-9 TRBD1 CASSLALMLGQGKQFF